Given below is one TCR beta chain in context. Its antigen is as yet unknown. TCRdb reanalysed the reads using MiXCR and keeps one entry per CDR3 protein. Here the sample spans 700,000 to 900,000 distinct CDR3 sequences, 25% to 35% being singletons. V lost 6 bases and J 5 bases, leaving 13 bases between the germline ends. Germline CDR1 MNHNS, CDR2 SASEGT. This CDR3 is 13 amino acids long. This sample was included in a study of T cell repertoires in cytomegalovirus infection. Background on the study: Public TCR beta signatures were indicative of both CMV infection and a matching HLA type.

General observations from the study: Carriers of CMV plus the relevant HLA were identified by cumulative public TCR beta family frequency. Across the ex vivo response, the dominant clonotypes were HLA-C-restricted CMV-specific TCR beta clonotypes.

Specimen: cultured CD8+ T cells from PBMCs, collected from culture after CMV antigen stimulation. This clonotype originated in a human donor in good health (CMV status not recorded). Some clones in this sample may be carry-over from other donors' samples. V and J are TRBV6-1 and TRBJ1-2; D is unclear. The CDR3 region has the DNA TGTGCCAGCAGCTACGGAAGGGTGTATGGCTACACCTTC. As protein: CASSYGRVYGYTF.